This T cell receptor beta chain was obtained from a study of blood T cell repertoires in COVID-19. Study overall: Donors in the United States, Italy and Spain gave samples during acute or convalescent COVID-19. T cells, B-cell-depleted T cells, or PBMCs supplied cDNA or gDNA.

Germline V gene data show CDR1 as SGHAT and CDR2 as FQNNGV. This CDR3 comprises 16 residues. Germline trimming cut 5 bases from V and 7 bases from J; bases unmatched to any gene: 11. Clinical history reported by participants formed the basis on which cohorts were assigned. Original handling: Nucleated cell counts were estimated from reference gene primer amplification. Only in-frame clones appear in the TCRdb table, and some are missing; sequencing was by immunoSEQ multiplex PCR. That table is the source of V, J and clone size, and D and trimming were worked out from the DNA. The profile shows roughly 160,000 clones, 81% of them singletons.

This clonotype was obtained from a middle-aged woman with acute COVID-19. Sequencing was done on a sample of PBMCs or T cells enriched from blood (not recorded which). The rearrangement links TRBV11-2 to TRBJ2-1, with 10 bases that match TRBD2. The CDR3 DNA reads TGTGCCAGCAGCCATCAGGGGCTAGCGGGAGTAAATGAGCAGTTCTTC. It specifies CASSHQGLAGVNEQFF.